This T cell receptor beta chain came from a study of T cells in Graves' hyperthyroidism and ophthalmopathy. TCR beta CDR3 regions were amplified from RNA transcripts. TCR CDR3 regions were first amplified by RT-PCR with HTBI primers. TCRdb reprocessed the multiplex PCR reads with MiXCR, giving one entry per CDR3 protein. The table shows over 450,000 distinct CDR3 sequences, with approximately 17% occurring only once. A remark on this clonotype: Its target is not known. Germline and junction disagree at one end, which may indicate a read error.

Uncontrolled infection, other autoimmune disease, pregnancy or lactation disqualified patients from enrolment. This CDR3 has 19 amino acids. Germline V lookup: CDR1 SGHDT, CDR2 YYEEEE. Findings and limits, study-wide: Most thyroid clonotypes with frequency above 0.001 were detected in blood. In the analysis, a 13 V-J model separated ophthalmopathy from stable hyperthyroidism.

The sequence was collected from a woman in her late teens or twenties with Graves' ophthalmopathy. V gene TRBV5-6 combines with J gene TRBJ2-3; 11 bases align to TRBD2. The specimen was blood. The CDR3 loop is CVSIPPGTSGKYSTDTQYF. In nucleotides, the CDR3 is TGTGTCAGCATCCCCCCAGGGACTAGCGGAAAATATAGCACAGATACGCAGTATTTT.